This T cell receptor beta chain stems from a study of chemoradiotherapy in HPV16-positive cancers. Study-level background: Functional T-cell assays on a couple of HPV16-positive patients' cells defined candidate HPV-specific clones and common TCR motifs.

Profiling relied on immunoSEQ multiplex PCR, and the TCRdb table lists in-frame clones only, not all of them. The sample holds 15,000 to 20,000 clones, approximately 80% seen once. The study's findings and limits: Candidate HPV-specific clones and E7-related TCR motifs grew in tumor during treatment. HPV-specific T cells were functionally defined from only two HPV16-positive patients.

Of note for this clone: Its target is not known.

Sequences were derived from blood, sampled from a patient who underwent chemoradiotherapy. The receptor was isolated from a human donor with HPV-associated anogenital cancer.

CDR3 bases: TGTGCCAGCAGCTACAACCCCGGACTTACCGGCGGCGGGGAGCTGTTTTTT. Residues: CASSYNPGLTGGGELFF. The genes are TRBV7-2 and TRBJ2-2; tentatively, D is TRBD2 (5 bases). CDR3 length: 17 residues. The V and J ends lost 4 bases and 7 bases respectively, with 22 bases between them. Germline V gene sequence: CDR1 SGHTA, CDR2 FQGNSA.